The present T cell receptor (beta chain) was sequenced within a study of T cell repertoires in cytomegalovirus infection. For the study at large: Public TCR beta signatures marked donors with CMV infection and the matching HLA.

TCRdb analysed the reads with MiXCR anew, one entry per CDR3 protein. This sample has some 300,000 distinct CDR3 sequences, with approximately 14% found just once. Germline V lookup: CDR1 SGHVS, CDR2 FQNEAQ. V was pared by 3 bases and J by 4 bases, with 7 bases of the junction left unmatched. The CDR3 covers 18 residues. This clonotype came up many times. Its antigen is undetermined. General observations from the study: Using cumulative public TCR beta family frequency, the authors identified those who carried CMV together with the relevant HLA.

The sample comprised PBMCs. The chain uses TRBV7-8 and TRBJ2-3, with 16 bases aligning to TRBD2. The TCR comes from a human donor in good health (CMV status not recorded). Some clones in this sample may be carry-over from other donors' samples. The CDR3: CASSFPPGLAGGPDTQYF. Here the CDR3 DNA reads TGTGCCAGCAGCTTTCCACCGGGACTAGCGGGAGGGCCAGATACGCAGTATTTT.